Each of the 3 T cell receptor beta chains below was sequenced from the same sample in a study of cytomegalovirus exposure and HLA in healthy donors. It was with 60 Vbeta and 13 Jbeta primers that the PCR ran. Produced via immunoSEQ multiplex PCR; TCRdb's table is partial and in-frame only. The profile shows some 120,000 clones, around 78% of them singletons. Sequences were obtained from PBMCs. All receptors derive from a man in his 60s in good health and CMV-seropositive.

V usage is TRBV9 and J usage is TRBJ2-1; maybe TRBD1 (6 bases). The germline V gene has CDR1 SGDLS and CDR2 YYNGEE. The V and J ends lost 4 bases and 4 bases respectively, with 15 bases between them. This CDR3 contains 15 residues. CDR3 sequence: CASSQKGDRYNEQFF. CDR3 DNA: TGTGCCAGCAGCCAGAAGGGGGACCGGTACAATGAGCAGTTCTTC.

The genes are TRBV4-2 and TRBJ1-4; 7 bases agree with TRBD1. The V gene's germline CDR1 is LGHNA and CDR2 YNFKEQ. The V and J ends lost 2 bases and 6 bases, in that order; junction bases with no gene match: 6. The CDR3 runs to 15 residues. The DNA of the CDR3 is TGTGCCAGCAGCCAACGACAGGGCGCGTATGAAAAACTGTTTTTT. It specifies CASSQRQGAYEKLFF.

The chain uses TRBV5-5 and TRBJ2-5, with D perhaps matching TRBD1 (5 bases). The CDR3 runs 12 residues. CDR1 and CDR2 from the germline V gene are SGHKS and YYEKEE (reference sequence). Trimming left V 6 bases short and J 1 base short, with 7 bases between. The CDR3 reads CASKGSQETQYF. Here the CDR3 DNA reads TGTGCCAGCAAGGGGTCCCAAGAGACCCAGTACTTC.